Here is one T cell receptor beta chain with its context. Its cognate antigen is unknown. The germline gives CDR1 SEHNR, CDR2 FQNEAQ (reference sequence). V was clipped by 5 bases and J by 5 bases, with 18 bases between them. The CDR3 runs to 15 residues. A multiplex PCR was run with 60 Vbeta primers and 13 Jbeta primers. Clones were read by immunoSEQ multiplex PCR, and TCRdb kept only the in-frame ones, dropping some. The data hold some 150,000 clones, with roughly 80% observed a single time. The data are from a study of cytomegalovirus exposure and HLA in healthy donors. Study context: Earlier, 100 million to 130 million unique TCR beta sequences were recovered from approximately 200 million T cells by an analysis.

Overall study findings and caveats: By HLA locus, TCR association rates varied in a later analysis, with DRB1 showing the most and HLA-C the fewest.

The study sampled nominally healthy donors, though unrecorded immune exposures were likely. The clonotype originates from a woman in her thirties or forties in good health and CMV-seropositive. Source material: PBMCs. This sequence joins TRBV7-9 and TRBJ1-2, with a possible D match to TRBD1 (5 bases). CDR3 sequence: CASSTSGTFGYGYTF. Written as DNA, the CDR3 is TGTGCCAGCAGCACCTCAGGGACTTTTGGGTATGGCTACACCTTC.